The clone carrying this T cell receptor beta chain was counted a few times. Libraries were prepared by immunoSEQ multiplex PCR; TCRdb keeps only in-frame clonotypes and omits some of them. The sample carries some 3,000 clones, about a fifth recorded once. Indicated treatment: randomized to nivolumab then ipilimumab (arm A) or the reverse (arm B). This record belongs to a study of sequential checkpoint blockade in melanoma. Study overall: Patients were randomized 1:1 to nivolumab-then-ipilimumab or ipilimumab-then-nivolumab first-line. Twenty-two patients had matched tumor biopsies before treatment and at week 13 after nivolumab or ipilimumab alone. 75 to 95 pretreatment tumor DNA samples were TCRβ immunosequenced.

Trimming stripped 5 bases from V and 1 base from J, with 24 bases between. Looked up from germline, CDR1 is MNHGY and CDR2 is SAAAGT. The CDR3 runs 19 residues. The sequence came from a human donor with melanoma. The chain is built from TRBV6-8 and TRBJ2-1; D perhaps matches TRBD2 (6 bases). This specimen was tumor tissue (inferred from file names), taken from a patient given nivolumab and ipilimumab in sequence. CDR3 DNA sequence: TGTGCCAGCAGTGACCCTCCCCCCTATCGGGAGAAGTCCTACAATGAGCAGTTCTTC. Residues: CASSDPPPYREKSYNEQFF.